This TCR beta chain was captured by sequencing in a study of T cell responses to AZD1222 COVID-19 vaccine listed by TCRdb under 2021. As for the study more broadly: TCR sequencing was performed for about 240 trial participants, of whom around 210 were given two doses of AZD1222 and approximately 25 were given two doses of MenACWY control vaccine. Trial participants were enrolled into age subgroups of 18-55, 56-69 and 70-plus years, which contained about 160, 30 and 59 TCR-sequenced participants, respectively.

A single count supports this clone. Which antigen it targets is not known. No base quality information exists; no much larger clone differs at one position. The time point label for this specimen denotes: baseline before first vaccination. Per the publication, the treatment or condition label means: meningococcal conjugate vaccine given as trial control. Vaccinee samples were obtained from the UK trials COV001 and COV002, which included a single-blind randomized controlled phase 2/3 trial of AZD1222 (ChAdOx1 nCoV-19) in healthy adults. For TCRbeta chain sequencing, PBMC samples were collected from trial participants at day 0 and at day 28 after the second dose. The investigation overall reported the following: The vaccine-associated CD4 TCRs covered the entire spike protein, and the dominant responses fell in regions 160-218 and 743-854. Most participants were white British and females outnumbered males, and the authors suggested that clonal diversity may have been underestimated. Reportedly, close to half of the unique spike-specific TCRs recognized epitopes lying outside the regions that are mutated in the B.1.351 and B.1.1.7 variants. Conclusions about previously exposed vaccinees are limited, since just five or six AZD1222 recipients were seropositive for SARS-CoV-2 at baseline. A significant rise in spike-specific TCR breadth and depth was observed after two AZD1222 doses relative to day 0 and relative to MenACWY recipients. The 56-69-year group was small, and its depth increase did not reach significance, likely because of low power. Because no samples from the day 14 peak response were available, repertoires could be characterized only after the peak T cell response.

The CDR3 goes from the cysteine to the phenylalanine over 12 residues. The DNA shown is the 36-base CDR3, in frame from base 1. V is clipped by 8 bases and J by 5 bases, and the sequence between their germline boundaries is 9 bases long. The germline V gene (reference sequence) specifies PRHDT as CDR1 and FYEKMQ as CDR2. The CDR3 regions of human TCRbeta chains were analyzed by immunosequencing. The authors processed their data as follows. TCRs in the repertoires were compared against a reference library of SARS-CoV-2-specific TCRs that had been generated with the MIRA antigen-specificity platform. Breadth meant the fraction of unique TCRs that were SARS-CoV-2-associated, whereas depth meant the fraction of total T cells that were SARS-CoV-2-associated. Using the MIRA data, each spike-specific TCR was mapped to the spike region that the TCR reacts to and placed in a CD4 or CD8 class. Log10-transformed breadth and depth values were compared by one-way ANOVA with Sidak's multiple comparisons tests. TCRdb provides this immuneACCESS table in a form limited to in-frame rearrangements. Some clones are lacking; in checked studies, under half of them reflect an unresolved V gene, and why the rest are absent is not known. D and trimming come from the DNA, and the V and J calls and clone size come from that table. The sample table holds 200,000 or so clones, of which about 89% were seen once. The ten top clones hold 2.5% to 3% of the sample.

The sequence joins TRBV13 to TRBJ2-2, with the D gene too uncertain to name. The sequence was collected from an adult in good health. The sample was peripheral blood, taken on day 0 of MenACWY control vaccination. The DNA sequence is given as TGTGCCAGCGCCCTGGGGACCGGGGAGCTGTTTTTT. It translates to CASALGTGELFF.